This T cell receptor beta chain was found in a study of T-cell reconstitution after alpha-beta-depleted transplantation in children. Library preparation (for TCRbeta) was performed with unique molecular identifiers. TCRdb processed the PCR reads anew with MiXCR; each CDR3 protein has one entry. This sample carries 40,000 to 55,000 distinct CDR3 sequences, around 9% of them seen once, and the ten largest clones take 27%. The CDR3 totals 14 residues. Germline CDR1 is DFQATT and CDR2 is SNEGSKA (reference sequence). The count of this clonotype is one. The antigen is not known. At one end, the junction sequence differs from germline, possibly due to a read error. Study-level results: By about two months after transplant, alpha-beta T cells reportedly arose from several hundred graft clones that had expanded. Newly produced T cells mostly accounted for T-cell counts and diversity one year post-transplant.

The clonotype originates from a male patient under 10 years old who had a stem cell transplant for chronic granulomatous disease, so the T cells may come from the graft donor. The V gene is TRBV20-1, the J gene TRBJ2-7, with 12 bases matching TRBD2. The specimen comprised PBMCs, mostly from graft donor cells, sampled 60 days after TCRalphabeta/CD19-depleted stem cell transplant. In DNA form, the CDR3 reads TGCAGTGCTAGAGGACTAGCGGGGGTCTACGAGAAGTACTTC. Its translation is CSARGLAGVYEKYF.